A single sample gave rise to the 19 T cell receptor beta chains below, sequenced in a study of T-cell reconstitution after alpha-beta-depleted transplantation in children (dated by TCRdb to 2016 to 2018). The method behind the library was PCR. Sequenced using an Illumina HiSeq 2500. TCR libraries were prepared with molecular barcoding, using unique molecular identifiers to normalize TCRbeta repertoire quantification. The public reads were reanalyzed by TCRdb: fastp trimming at Q25, MiXCR alignment, in-frame beta chains only. Rows matching on CDR3 protein sequence are summarized as one entry with the most common DNA and genes. For this sample the table gives about 400,000 distinct CDR3 sequences, of which about 20% were detected only once. The ten largest clones capture approximately 3.8% of the sample. The specimen comprised PBMCs from the stem cell graft donor, sampled from the stem cell graft. All receptors derive from a human donor who donated a stem cell graft to a child with acute myeloid leukemia.

This clonotype has ten or more counts. The genes are TRBV6-5 and TRBJ2-5; 12 nucleotides line up with TRBD2. Germline lookup yields CDR1 MNHEY and CDR2 SVGAGI. The ends lost 4 bases at V and 4 bases at J; junction bases unmatched: 10. This CDR3 is 17 amino acids long. The CDR3, as DNA: TGTGCCAGCAGTTTGACTAGCGGGAGAAGAACAGGAGAGACCCAGTACTTC. Translated: CASSLTSGRRTGETQYF.

There are many counts of this clonotype. This chain connects TRBV4-2 to TRBJ2-7, with 11 bases fitting TRBD2. Germline values: CDR1 LGHNA, CDR2 YNFKEQ. The CDR3 is made up of 17 amino acids. Losses at the gene ends were 0 bases for V and 0 bases for J; bases not matched to a gene: 4. The CDR3, as DNA: TGTGCCAGCAGCCAAGATGGGACTAGCGGACCCTCCTACGAGCAGTACTTC. It encodes CASSQDGTSGPSYEQYF.

This clonotype was observed a few times. The chain joins TRBV4-2 to TRBJ2-3; 8 bases line up with TRBD1. Unmatched junction bases numbered 7, after V lost 2 bases and J lost 3 bases. The CDR3 extends over 16 amino acids. The germline V gene has CDR1 LGHNA and CDR2 YNFKEQ. In nucleotides, the CDR3 is TGTGCCAGCAGCCAAATTGACAGGGGTGTAACAGATACGCAGTATTTT. As protein: CASSQIDRGVTDTQYF.

This clonotype turned up a few times. The chain links TRBV28 to TRBJ2-1; D is uncertain. CDR1 MDHEN and CDR2 SYDVKM come from the germline V gene. V lost 4 bases and J 10 bases, leaving 14 bases between the germline ends. CDR3 length: 13 amino acids. This chain's CDR3 is CASSSTFLREQFF. In DNA form, the CDR3 reads TGTGCCAGCAGTTCTACATTCCTTAGAGAGCAGTTCTTC.

This clonotype was seen more than once but under ten times. The gene calls are TRBV29-1 and TRBJ2-2; 8 bases are shared with TRBD2. The V gene end was trimmed by 4 bases and the J gene end by 5 bases; junction bases not matched to a gene: 3. Germline CDR1 is SQVTM and CDR2 is ANQGSEA. The CDR3 runs 13 residues. This CDR3 is CSVGGTSTGELFF. Here the CDR3 DNA reads TGCAGCGTTGGGGGGACTAGTACCGGGGAGCTGTTTTTT.

The sample holds many counts of this clonotype. The V and J genes are TRBV29-1 and TRBJ2-3, with 9 positions matching TRBD1. The CDR3 is 15 residues long. V gave up 4 bases and J gave up 3 bases; unmatched junction bases: 8. The germline V gene has CDR1 SQVTM and CDR2 ANQGSEA. The CDR3 DNA is TGCAGCGTTGCCACCGGGACAGGGTTTACAGATACGCAGTATTTT. It encodes CSVATGTGFTDTQYF.

This clonotype has a handful of counts. The chain joins TRBV12-3 or TRBV12-4 to TRBJ1-2; D remains ambiguous. Trimming cost V 5 bases and J 4 bases, with 11 bases left between them. The CDR3 length is 13 residues. The CDR3 DNA reads TGTGCCAGCAGTCCGGGGTCTATCTATGGCTACACCTTC. Residues: CASSPGSIYGYTF.

V and J are TRBV5-1 and TRBJ2-1; the match to TRBD2 covers 7 bases. V trimming: 3 bases; J trimming: 6 bases; junction bases outside the gene matches: 6. The CDR3 is 14 amino acids. Germline V gives CDR1 SGHRS, CDR2 YFSETQ. Here the CDR3 DNA reads TGCGCCAGCAGCTCAGCGGGGAGGGGCAATGAGCAGTTCTTC. This codes for CASSSAGRGNEQFF.

V and J are TRBV27 and TRBJ1-1; a weak D match, TRBD1 (5 bases). Germline V gene data show CDR1 as MNHEY and CDR2 as SMNVEV (reference sequence). V gave up 7 bases and J gave up 2 bases, with 14 bases separating them. This CDR3 comprises 14 residues. The chain's CDR3 is CASTPRGPNTEAFF. The CDR3 coding sequence is TGTGCCAGCACCCCCCGGGGACCTAACACTGAAGCTTTCTTT.

In its sample, this clonotype was seen a few times. The chain couples TRBV6-5 to TRBJ2-7, with 9 bases identical to TRBD2. Losses at the gene ends were 2 bases for V and 3 bases for J; bases not matched to a gene: 5. This CDR3 has 15 amino acids. Germline V lookup: CDR1 MNHEY, CDR2 SVGAGI. The CDR3 region has the DNA TGTGCCAGCAGTTACGGGAGCGGGGGGATCTACGAGCAGTACTTC. Its protein is CASSYGSGGIYEQYF.

This clonotype was counted only a few times. The V and J genes are TRBV20-1 and TRBJ2-1; 7 bases are a match to TRBD2. The CDR3 is 15 residues long. Germline CDR1 DFQATT, CDR2 SNEGSKA (reference sequence). Trimming at V came to 7 bases and at J to 2 bases, leaving 11 bases not matched to a gene. This CDR3 is CSVSPFSGAYNEQFF. In DNA form, the CDR3 reads TGCAGTGTCAGTCCCTTCAGCGGGGCCTACAATGAGCAGTTCTTC.

The gene calls are TRBV5-6 and TRBJ2-2; possibly TRBD2 for D (6 bases). The CDR3 spans 19 residues. Germline-derived CDR1 and CDR2 are SGHDT and YYEEEE. V gave up 0 bases and J gave up 0 bases, with 18 bases separating them. DNA for the CDR3: TGTGCCAGCAGCTTGGTGGGGCTAGCGAGCAGTTCGAACACCGGGGAGCTGTTTTTT. This sequence encodes CASSLVGLASSSNTGELFF.

This rearrangement joins TRBV12-3 or TRBV12-4 to TRBJ2-3, with D maybe TRBD2 (5 bases). The germline V and J ends were trimmed by 1 base and 6 bases, with 11 bases remaining between them. CDR3 length equals 14 residues. The CDR3 loop is CASSLGQRGDTQYF. In DNA form, the CDR3 reads TGTGCCAGCAGTTTAGGTCAGCGCGGGGATACGCAGTATTTT.

The rearrangement uses TRBV12-3 or TRBV12-4 and TRBJ2-1; 13 nucleotides match TRBD2. Trimming at V came to 5 bases and at J to 7 bases, leaving 11 bases not matched to a gene. The CDR3 sequence is 17 residues long. This CDR3 reads CASSPRTSGRRPNEQFF. The CDR3 DNA is TGTGCCAGCAGTCCCCGGACTAGCGGGAGACGCCCGAATGAGCAGTTCTTC.

CDR3 in amino acids: CASSTGGGQGVNEQYF. Here the CDR3 DNA reads TGTGCCAGCAGTACGGGGGGGGGACAGGGGGTCAACGAGCAGTACTTC. V usage is TRBV28 and J usage is TRBJ2-7; 11 nucleotides match TRBD1. V lost 5 bases, J lost 5 bases, and 11 bases stayed unmatched. From germline, CDR1 is MDHEN and CDR2 SYDVKM. The CDR3 contains 16 residues.

In this sample, this clonotype turned up a few times. This rearrangement joins TRBV7-9 to TRBJ1-2; 8 bases match TRBD1. Germline V gene data show CDR1 as SEHNR and CDR2 as FQNEAQ (reference sequence). J gave up 4 bases and V 5 bases, and 15 bases lay outside the gene matches. The CDR3 runs 17 residues. The CDR3 DNA reads as TGTGCCAGCAGCCCGGCGACGCTGGCAGGGGGCGTCTATGGCTACACCTTC. It is translated as CASSPATLAGGVYGYTF.

The chain couples TRBV29-1 to TRBJ1-2; a weak D match, TRBD1 (5 bases). The CDR3 covers 12 residues. CDR1 is SQVTM and CDR2 is ANQGSEA in the germline V gene. Trimming stripped 1 base from V and 4 bases from J, with 7 bases between. The CDR3 here is CSVEGDSYGYTF. The CDR3 nucleotides read TGCAGCGTTGAAGGGGACTCCTATGGCTACACCTTC.

The V call is TRBV12-3 or TRBV12-4, the J call TRBJ2-1; TRBD1 or TRBD2 may be the D gene (5 bases each). The CDR3 is made up of 18 amino acids. V dropped 5 bases and J dropped 1 base, with 21 bases sitting between them. The CDR3 here is CASSPPPWAGRSYNEQFF. CDR3 bases: TGTGCCAGCAGTCCCCCACCTTGGGCAGGGAGATCCTACAATGAGCAGTTCTTC.

This chain joins TRBV12-3 or TRBV12-4 and TRBJ1-4; no reliable D call. This CDR3 has 13 amino acids. V was trimmed by 6 bases and J by 8 bases, leaving 13 bases between them. DNA of the CDR3: TGTGCCAGCAGACTCGGAAAGAACGAAAAACTGTTTTTT. Protein product: CASRLGKNEKLFF.